Following are 14 T cell receptor beta chains from one sample sequenced in a study of blood T cell repertoires in COVID-19 (dated by TCRdb to the early 2020s). Library creation used the immunoSEQ multiplex PCR assay. TCRdb re-hosts the immuneACCESS table, in-frame sequences only. Its copies lack some clones; in the studies checked, an unresolved V gene accounts for under half of them, and the cause for the rest is not known. In all, the sample holds roughly 51,000 clones, and around 87% of those were seen once. The top ten clones comprise approximately 5.9% of the sample. The source material was peripheral blood. Receptors were obtained from a man aged 45 to 65 with active COVID-19.

This clone was observed a single time. This chain connects TRBV30 to TRBJ1-3; D gene unclear. The V end lost 1 base, the J end lost 0 bases, and 7 bases lay between the germline ends. Germline V gene lookup returns CDR1 GTSNPN and CDR2 SVGIG (reference sequence). The CDR3 contains 14 residues. For the CDR3, the DNA is TGTGCCTGGAGTGGAGCCGACTCTGGAAACACCATATATTTT. Protein product: CAWSGADSGNTIYF.

The chain combines TRBV3-1 (or the pseudogene TRBV3-2) with TRBJ1-1; 7 bases fit TRBD1. This CDR3 spans 16 amino acids. CDR1 LGHDT and CDR2 YNNKEL come from the germline V gene (reference sequence). V lost 2 bases, J lost 8 bases, and 14 bases stayed unmatched. The CDR3 region is CASSQKIGTAVREAFF. CDR3 nucleotides: TGTGCCAGCAGCCAAAAGATTGGGACAGCTGTTCGAGAAGCTTTCTTT.

In nucleotides, the CDR3 is TGTGCCTGGAGTGGGGACAGGGGCGGCACCGGGGAGCTGTTTTTT. Translating gives CAWSGDRGGTGELFF. The chain employs TRBV30 and TRBJ2-2, with 10 bases matching TRBD1. In germline, CDR1 is GTSNPN, CDR2 SVGIG (reference sequence). The junction had 3 bases not matched to a gene; V was cut back by 1 base and J by 4 bases. This CDR3 has 15 residues.

The chain couples TRBV9 to TRBJ2-1; 11 bases fit TRBD1. This CDR3 is built from 14 residues. Germline loops: CDR1 SGDLS, CDR2 YYNGEE. V lost 3 bases to trimming and J lost 7 bases; unmatched junction nucleotides: 3. CDR3 residues: CASSAGQGANEQFF. DNA for the CDR3: TGTGCCAGCAGCGCAGGACAGGGGGCAAATGAGCAGTTCTTC.

In this sample, this clone is medium-sized. This chain links TRBV7-2 with TRBJ1-2; a possible D gene is TRBD1 (6 bases). CDR1 SGHTA and CDR2 FQGNSA come from the germline V gene. The V and J ends lost 3 bases and 3 bases respectively, with 23 bases between them. This CDR3 comprises 18 residues. The CDR3 bases are TGTGCCAGCAGCTTCCCCCGGACAGCTCGAGAGATTGACTATGGCTACACCTTC. It encodes CASSFPRTAREIDYGYTF.

A single count supports this clone. V usage is TRBV5-1 and J usage is TRBJ1-3; D unresolved. Trimming pared 0 bases from V and 0 bases from J, leaving 10 bases between. The germline gives CDR1 SGHRS, CDR2 YFSETQ. The CDR3 spans 16 residues. The CDR3 nucleotides are TGCGCCAGCAGCTTGGCCGGGGTGTCCTCTGGAAACACCATATATTTT. It codes for CASSLAGVSSGNTIYF.

V usage is TRBV10-2 and J usage is TRBJ2-7, with D possibly being TRBD2 (6 bases). Trimming left V 3 bases short and J 5 bases short, with 17 bases between. Germline CDR1 reads WSHSY; CDR2 reads SAAADI. The CDR3 spans 15 residues. The CDR3 region has the DNA TGCGCCAGCAGTGATGGGGGGTGGCTAGCTGACGAGCAGTACTTC. Protein product: CASSDGGWLADEQYF.

The chain uses TRBV19 and TRBJ1-2; 7 bases are shared with TRBD1. The CDR3 is 15 residues long. Trimming took 1 base from V and 3 from J; bases not matched to a gene: 5. The germline CDR1 and CDR2 sequences are LNHDA and SQIVND (reference sequence). As DNA, the CDR3 is TGTGCCAGTAGTATAGGGGCACAGGGGTACTATGGCTACACCTTC. Its protein is CASSIGAQGYYGYTF.

Only one count was recorded for this clone. The chain combines TRBV5-1 with TRBJ2-7; maybe TRBD1 (6 bases). Germline V gene data show CDR1 as SGHRS and CDR2 as YFSETQ. This CDR3 is built from 14 residues. V lost 2 bases and J lost 1, with 10 bases in between. CDR3 loop: CASSFGTSSYEQYF. The CDR3 DNA reads as TGCGCCAGCAGCTTTGGGACATCTTCCTACGAGCAGTACTTC.

The chain is built from TRBV4-2 and TRBJ2-5; 8 bases fit TRBD2. V was pared by 1 base and J by 3 bases, with 4 bases of the junction left unmatched. CDR3 length: 15 amino acids. Germline CDR1 is LGHNA and CDR2 is YNFKEQ. The CDR3, as DNA: TGTGCCAGCAGCCAAGTTTCCGGGAGGGAAGAGACCCAGTACTTC. Its protein product is CASSQVSGREETQYF.

This chain connects TRBV27 to TRBJ2-1; 7 bases are shared with TRBD1. Germline V gives CDR1 MNHEY, CDR2 SMNVEV (reference sequence). V was clipped by 8 bases and J by 10 bases; unmatched bases: 11. This CDR3 spans 13 amino acids. In DNA, the CDR3 is TGTGCCAGCTATAGGACAGGTTTAGAGGAGCAGTTCTTC. Translating gives CASYRTGLEEQFF.

The genes are TRBV5-1 and TRBJ2-7; 8 bases agree with TRBD2. CDR3 length: 13 residues. Germline trimming cut 6 bases from V and 3 bases from J; bases unmatched to any gene: 5. Germline V gives CDR1 SGHRS, CDR2 YFSETQ. The CDR3 loop reads CASNEGLDYEQYF. The CDR3 nucleotides read TGCGCCAGCAACGAGGGACTAGACTACGAGCAGTACTTC.

The gene calls are TRBV6-2 or TRBV6-3 and TRBJ2-5; D possibly corresponds to TRBD1 (6 bases). V was clipped by 5 bases and J by 5 bases, with 18 bases between them. Germline V gene lookup returns CDR1 MNHEY and CDR2 SVGEGT. The CDR3 contains 15 residues. For the CDR3, the DNA is TGTGCCAGCAGTGACTTCTACAGGGTATGGGAGACCCAGTACTTC. It yields the protein CASSDFYRVWETQYF.

The chain carries TRBV27 and TRBJ1-2; TRBD1 matches 7 bases. Looked up from germline, CDR1 is MNHEY and CDR2 is SMNVEV (reference sequence). V shed 5 bases and J 2 bases; nucleotides not matched to a gene: 8. There are 15 residues in the CDR3. CDR3 DNA sequence: TGTGCCAGCAGTCACACAGGGGAAGCGAACTATGGCTACACCTTC. Residues: CASSHTGEANYGYTF.